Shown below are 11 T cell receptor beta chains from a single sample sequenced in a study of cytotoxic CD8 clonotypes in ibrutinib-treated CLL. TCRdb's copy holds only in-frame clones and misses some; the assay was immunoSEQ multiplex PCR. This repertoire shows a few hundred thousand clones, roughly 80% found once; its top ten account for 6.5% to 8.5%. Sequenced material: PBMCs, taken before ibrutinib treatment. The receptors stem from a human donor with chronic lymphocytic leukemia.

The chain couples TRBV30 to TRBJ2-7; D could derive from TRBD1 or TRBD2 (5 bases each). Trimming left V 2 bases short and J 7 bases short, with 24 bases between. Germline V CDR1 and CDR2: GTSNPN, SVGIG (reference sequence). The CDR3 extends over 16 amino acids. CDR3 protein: CAWSQGGTAPVGEQYF. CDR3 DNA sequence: TGTGCCTGGAGTCAGGGTGGGACCGCCCCTGTTGGGGAGCAGTACTTC.

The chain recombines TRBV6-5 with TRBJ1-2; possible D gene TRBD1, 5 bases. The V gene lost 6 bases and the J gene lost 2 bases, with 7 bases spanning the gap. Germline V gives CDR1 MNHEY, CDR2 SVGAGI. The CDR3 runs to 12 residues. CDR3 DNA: TGTGCCAGCAGACGGGACAACTATGGCTACACCTTC. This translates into CASRRDNYGYTF.

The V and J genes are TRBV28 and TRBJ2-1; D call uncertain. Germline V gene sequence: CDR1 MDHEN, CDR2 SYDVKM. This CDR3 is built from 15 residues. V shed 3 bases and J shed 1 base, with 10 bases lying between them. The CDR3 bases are TGTGCCAGCAGTTTGCTGGGTTTGTCCTACAATGAGCAGTTCTTC. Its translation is CASSLLGLSYNEQFF.

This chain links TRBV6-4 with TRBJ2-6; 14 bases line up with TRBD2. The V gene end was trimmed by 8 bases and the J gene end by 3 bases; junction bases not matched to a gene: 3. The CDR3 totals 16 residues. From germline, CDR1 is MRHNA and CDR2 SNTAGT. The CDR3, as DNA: TGTGCCAGCGATGGACTAGCGGGAGGTGGGGCCAACGTCCTGACTTTC. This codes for CASDGLAGGGANVLTF.

The CDR3 sequence is CASQRILSGANVLTF. The DNA for the CDR3 is TGTGCCAGCCAGAGAATTCTCTCTGGGGCCAACGTCCTGACTTTC. The V call is TRBV7-8, the J call TRBJ2-6; D gene ambiguous. Germline V lookup: CDR1 SGHVS, CDR2 FQNEAQ. The V end was cut by 8 bases, the J end by 0 bases, with 11 bases between. The CDR3 spans 15 residues.

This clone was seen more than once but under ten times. CDR3 sequence (DNA): TGTGCCTGGAGTGTCGGGAAATTCAATGAGCAGTTCTTC. It specifies CAWSVGKFNEQFF. This sequence joins TRBV30 and TRBJ2-1; D perhaps matches TRBD2 (5 bases). The germline gives CDR1 GTSNPN, CDR2 SVGIG (reference sequence). The CDR3 loop spans 13 amino acids. Trimming shortened V by 0 bases and J by 6 bases, and 9 bases separated the two germline ends.

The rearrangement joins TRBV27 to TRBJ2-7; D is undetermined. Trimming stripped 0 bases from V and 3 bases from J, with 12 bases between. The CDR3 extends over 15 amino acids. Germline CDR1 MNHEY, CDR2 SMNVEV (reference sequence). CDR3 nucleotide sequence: TGTGCCAGCAGTTTATCAGGTGCAACCGACTACGAGCAGTACTTC. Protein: CASSLSGATDYEQYF.

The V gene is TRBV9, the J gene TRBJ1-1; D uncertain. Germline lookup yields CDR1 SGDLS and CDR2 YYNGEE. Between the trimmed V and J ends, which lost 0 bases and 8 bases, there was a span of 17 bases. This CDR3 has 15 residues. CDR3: CASSVGPSPYPEAFF. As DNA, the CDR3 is TGTGCCAGCAGCGTAGGTCCGAGCCCTTACCCCGAAGCTTTCTTT.

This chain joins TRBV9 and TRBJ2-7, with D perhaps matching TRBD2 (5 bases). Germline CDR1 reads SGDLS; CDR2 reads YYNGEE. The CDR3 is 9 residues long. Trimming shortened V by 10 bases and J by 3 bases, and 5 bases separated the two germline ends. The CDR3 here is CAGLYEQYF. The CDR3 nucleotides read TGTGCCGGACTCTACGAGCAGTACTTC.

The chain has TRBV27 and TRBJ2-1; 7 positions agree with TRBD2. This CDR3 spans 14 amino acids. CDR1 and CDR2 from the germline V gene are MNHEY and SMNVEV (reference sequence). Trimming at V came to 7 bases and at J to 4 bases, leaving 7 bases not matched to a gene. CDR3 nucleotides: TGTGCCAGCACTGGCGGGAGTAGTTACAATGAGCAGTTCTTC. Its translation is CASTGGSSYNEQFF.

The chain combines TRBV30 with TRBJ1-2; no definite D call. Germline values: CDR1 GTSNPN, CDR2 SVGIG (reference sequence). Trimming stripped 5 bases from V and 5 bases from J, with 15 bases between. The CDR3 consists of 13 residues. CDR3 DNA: TGTGCCTGGGAGGGAAAGGCTTGGTATGGCTACACCTTC. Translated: CAWEGKAWYGYTF.